This TCR beta chain was identified during a study of blood T cells in healthy people across ages. V was trimmed by 3 bases and J by 4 bases, leaving 13 bases between them. Germline-derived CDR1 and CDR2 are SGDLS and YYNGEE. The CDR3 is 14 amino acids. A second about 7 to 11 cycle PCR used barcoded and J-beta primers. TCRdb redid the calling of the 5' RACE reads with MiXCR, one entry per CDR3 protein. The sample has approximately 1.5 million distinct CDR3 sequences; less than 45% are singletons. The table lists this clonotype with a few counts. V is TRBV9 and J is TRBJ1-2, with a weak D call TRBD1 (5 bases). The sample comprised blood. The receptor was isolated from a woman aged 18-29 years in good health. The CDR3 reads CASSGGLKTYGYTF. CDR3 nucleotides: TGTGCCAGCAGCGGGGGACTGAAGACCTATGGCTACACCTTC.